Sequencing of this T cell receptor beta chain was carried out in a study of blood T cell repertoires in COVID-19. Clones were sequenced by immunoSEQ multiplex PCR, and TCRdb holds only the in-frame ones, with some missing. The profile covers roughly 340,000 clones, with over 80% appearing a single time and just under 6.5% taken by the ten largest. Deletions cut 4 bases from V and 7 bases from J, with 11 bases between. The CDR3 spans 11 residues. Germline-derived CDR1 and CDR2 are DFQATT and SNEGSKA (reference sequence). The rearrangement joins TRBV20-1 to TRBJ2-7, with a possible D match to TRBD2 (5 bases). This receptor was taken from a woman aged 45-65 years with COVID-19, enrolled during active disease. Sequenced material: peripheral blood. As DNA, the CDR3 is TGCAGTGCTACCCCGGGAATGGAGCAGTACTTC. Its translation: CSATPGMEQYF.